This is a list of T cell receptor beta chains from one sample in a study of cytomegalovirus exposure and HLA in healthy donors. Sequencing was performed with immunoSEQ multiplex PCR; in TCRdb, only in-frame clones are kept and a portion is missing. This sample has a few hundred thousand clones, with approximately 90% found just once. Sample: PBMCs. The receptor source for this set is a woman aged 18-35 years in good health and CMV-seronegative. CDR3s include the opening cysteine and the closing phenylalanine or tryptophan. The D gene is left open where the match is weak. A clone size is listed for some rows: how often the clone was seen (once, few, many), or a class if it is expanded.

CDR3 length	clone size	V gene	J gene	D gene	CDR3 DNA	CDR3 protein
13	.	TRBV2	TRBJ1-2	.	TGTGCCAGCAGTGTGTTAGGGGTGGATGGCTACACCTTC	CASSVLGVDGYTF
14	.	TRBV18	TRBJ2-3	.	TGTGCCAGCTCACCGGGGGGTTCGGGAGATACGCAGTATTTT	CASSPGGSGDTQYF
13	.	TRBV27	TRBJ2-7	.	TGTGCCAGCAGTTTGAACAGGAGGGACGAGCAGTACTTC	CASSLNRRDEQYF
14	.	TRBV28	TRBJ2-7	.	.	CASSSSDRAREQYF
14	.	TRBV27	TRBJ2-7	.	TGTGCCAGCAGTTCCTACGGAGAGACCTACGAGCAGTACTTC	CASSSYGETYEQYF
13	.	TRBV25-1	TRBJ1-5	.	TGTGCCAGCAGTGACAGGGTTAATCAGCCCCAGCATTTT	CASSDRVNQPQHF
14	once	TRBV4-1	TRBJ2-7	TRBD1	TGCGCCAGCAGCCGCCCGGGACAGTCCTACGAGCAGTACTTC	CASSRPGQSYEQYF
17	.	TRBV7-9	TRBJ2-1	TRBD2	TGTGCCAGCAGCTTAGGGGTGGAGCGGGGGGCCTACAATGAGCAGTTCTTC	CASSLGVERGAYNEQFF
18	.	TRBV19	TRBJ2-1	TRBD2	TGTGCCAGTAGTATAGAGACTTTACTAGCGGGAGGAGTCAATGAGCAGTTCTTC	CASSIETLLAGGVNEQFF
16	.	TRBV28	TRBJ2-7	TRBD2	TGTGCCAGCAGTCTTGAAAGACTAGGCGGGAGTTCCGAGCAGTACTTC	CASSLERLGGSSEQYF
14	.	TRBV30	TRBJ2-7	.	TGTGCCTGGAGTTCCGGGGTTCCTGGCCACGAGCAGTACTTC	CAWSSGVPGHEQYF
15	.	TRBV9	TRBJ2-6	.	TGTGCCAGCAGCGTTGGAGGGGCTGGGGCCAACGTCCTGACTTTC	CASSVGGAGANVLTF
16	.	TRBV4-1	TRBJ1-4	.	TGCGCCAGCAGCTCCTCTTGGGGGCAAACTAATGAAAAACTGTTTTTT	CASSSSWGQTNEKLFF
13	many	TRBV29-1	TRBJ1-1	.	TGCAGCGTTGACTCGGGGTTGAACACTGAAGCTTTCTTT	CSVDSGLNTEAFF
16	.	TRBV11-2	TRBJ2-2	.	TGTGCCAGCAGCTTCCCCTCGGTCGGGAACACCGGGGAGCTGTTTTTT	CASSFPSVGNTGELFF
15	.	TRBV28	TRBJ1-6	.	TGTGCCAGCAGTTTATGGGACAAAGGAAATTCACCCCTCCACTTT	CASSLWDKGNSPLHF
13	once	TRBV25-1	TRBJ2-4	.	TGTGCCAGCAGTAACACGGAGGTGGGCATTCAGTACTTC	CASSNTEVGIQYF
15	.	TRBV18	TRBJ2-4	TRBD1	TGTGCCAGCTCACCCACCAGGGGGCTCGGTGACATTCAGTACTTC	CASSPTRGLGDIQYF
14	.	TRBV5-1	TRBJ1-1	.	TGCGCCAGCAGCTTCCAGGGCGTAGGTTATGAAGCTTTCTTT	CASSFQGVGYEAFF
16	once	TRBV5-1	TRBJ1-3	.	TGCGCCAGCAGCCCATACAGTGTCGTCTCTGGAAACACCATATATTTT	CASSPYSVVSGNTIYF
14	once	TRBV5-1	TRBJ2-1	.	TGCGCCAGCAGCTTGGGCCTAGCGCCCGATGAGCAGTTCTTC	CASSLGLAPDEQFF
16	.	TRBV14	TRBJ1-2	TRBD1	TGTGCCAGCAGCCAAGAGAGACAGGGCGTCAACTATGGCTACACCTTC	CASSQERQGVNYGYTF
18	.	TRBV27	TRBJ2-2	.	TGTGCCAGCAGTTTGTCGGCGGGTAGCTTTGTTATGACCGGGGAGCTGTTTTTT	CASSLSAGSFVMTGELFF
12	.	TRBV7-9	TRBJ2-7	.	TGTGCCAGCAGCTTGACAGGCTACGAGCAGTACTTC	CASSLTGYEQYF
14	once	TRBV25-1	TRBJ2-1	TRBD2	TGTGCCAGCAGTCGCGGGGGGGCGTACAATGAGCAGTTCTTC	CASSRGGAYNEQFF
15	few	TRBV30	TRBJ2-5	.	TGTGCCTGGAGTGTACGGCGGGTTAGCCAAGAGACCCAGTACTTC	CAWSVRRVSQETQYF
13	once	TRBV29-1	TRBJ2-3	.	TGCAGCCACTCGGCTAGCTCCACAGATACGCAGTATTTT	CSHSASSTDTQYF
16	.	TRBV25-1	TRBJ2-5	TRBD2	TGTGCCAGCAGTGACCCCGGGACTACCCCCCAAGAGACCCAGTACTTC	CASSDPGTTPQETQYF
15	.	TRBV28	TRBJ1-6	.	TGTCTGGACTTACCATCGAGCTCCTATAATTCACCCCTCCACTTT	CLDLPSSSYNSPLHF
14	.	TRBV27	TRBJ2-7	TRBD1	TGTGCCAGCAGTACCTACAGGGGGCCCTACGAGCAGTACTTC	CASSTYRGPYEQYF
17	.	TRBV18	TRBJ2-3	TRBD2	TGTGCCAGCGGCCGGACTAGCGGGAGTGCAAGCACAGATACGCAGTATTTT	CASGRTSGSASTDTQYF
16	.	TRBV2	TRBJ1-4	TRBD1	TGTGCCAGCAGCGGAGGACAGGGGTGGCCTAATGAAAAACTGTTTTTT	CASSGGQGWPNEKLFF
16	.	TRBV6-5	TRBJ1-1	.	TGTGCCAGCAGTTATCAACCAACAGGGAGCGGCACTGAAGCTTTCTTT	CASSYQPTGSGTEAFF
13	.	TRBV29-1	TRBJ2-7	TRBD2	TGCAGCGTTTCCGGGACTAGCGGATACGAGCAGTACTTC	CSVSGTSGYEQYF
15	.	TRBV5-6	TRBJ1-2	TRBD1	TGTGCCAGCAGCTTCATAGGACAGGGGGCCCTTGGCTACACCTTC	CASSFIGQGALGYTF
18	.	TRBV11-2	TRBJ2-7	TRBD2	TGTGCCAGCAGCTTAGTGCTAGCGGGGGGGCCCTTCCAGGAAGAGCAGTACTTC	CASSLVLAGGPFQEEQYF
12	.	TRBV30	TRBJ2-1	.	TGTGCCTGTTCGGTTTTATACAATGAGCAGTTCTTC	CACSVLYNEQFF
13	few	TRBV6-6	TRBJ1-2	TRBD1	TGTGCCAGCACCAGACAGGGAGAGTATGGCTACACCTTC	CASTRQGEYGYTF
14	.	TRBV28	TRBJ2-7	TRBD1	TGTGCCAGCAGAGGGAGACAGGGGGCGGGGGAGCAGTACTTC	CASRGRQGAGEQYF
13	.	TRBV6-4	TRBJ2-2	.	TGTGCCAGCAGTGACTCTGCGGCCGGGGAGCTGTTTTTT	CASSDSAAGELFF
16	.	TRBV2	TRBJ1-2	TRBD1	TGTGCCAGCAGTTTTCCTACAGGGGTCAGTGTGCATGGCTACACCTTC	CASSFPTGVSVHGYTF
13	.	TRBV30	TRBJ1-2	TRBD1	TGTGCCTGGAGTCCCGGGACAGGGTATGGCTACACCTTC	CAWSPGTGYGYTF
18	once	TRBV5-1	TRBJ2-1	TRBD2	TGCGCCAGCAGCTTGGATCCCTTCGTAACTAGCGGGGGGTCCCAGCAGTTCTTC	CASSLDPFVTSGGSQQFF
16	.	TRBV2	TRBJ2-4	.	TGTGCCAGCAGTGCTGGGCGGGGAATGTCCAAAAACATTCAGTACTTC	CASSAGRGMSKNIQYF
14	once	TRBV6-5	TRBJ2-3	.	TGTGCCAGCAGTCCGGGACTTGGCACAGATACGCAGTATTTT	CASSPGLGTDTQYF
15	.	TRBV7-2	TRBJ2-5	TRBD2	TGTGCCAGCAGCTTGGGACTAGCGGGAGCAGAGACCCAGTACTTC	CASSLGLAGAETQYF
14	few	TRBV5-4	TRBJ2-7	TRBD1	TGTGCCAGCAGCCCGGACAGGGTTATGCTCGAGCAGTACTTC	CASSPDRVMLEQYF
13	.	TRBV28	TRBJ1-2	.	TGTGCCAGCAGTACCGGGACAAACTATGGCTACACCTTC	CASSTGTNYGYTF
14	few	TRBV30	TRBJ1-1	.	TGTGCCTGGAGTCAGGGAACGAGGAACACTGAAGCTTTCTTT	CAWSQGTRNTEAFF
13	few	TRBV6-6	TRBJ1-1	.	TGTGCCAGCAGTCCAGGGCAGAACACTGAAGCTTTCTTT	CASSPGQNTEAFF
14	.	TRBV6-4	TRBJ2-1	.	TGTGCCAGCAGTGCGTCGGACACGTACAATGAGCAGTTCTTC	CASSASDTYNEQFF
13	.	TRBV5-1	TRBJ2-2	.	TGCGCCAGCAGCTTTTGGGGGGCCGGGGAGCTGTTTTTT	CASSFWGAGELFF
13	.	TRBV18	TRBJ1-1	TRBD1	TGTGCCAGCGGGGACAGAAAGAACACTGAAGCTTTCTTT	CASGDRKNTEAFF
16	.	TRBV4-1	TRBJ1-3	.	TGCGCCAGCAGCCAAGGACGGGGAGCGTGGGGAAACACCATATATTTT	CASSQGRGAWGNTIYF
15	.	TRBV28	TRBJ2-7	TRBD2	TGTGCCAGCAGTCCCGAGCGGGGGGGACTCTACGAGCAGTACTTC	CASSPERGGLYEQYF
14	.	TRBV6-5	TRBJ1-3	.	TGTGCCAGCAGGCCGGGGGTATCTGGAAACACCATATATTTT	CASRPGVSGNTIYF
13	.	TRBV21-1	TRBJ2-7	.	TGTGCCAGCAGCGAATGCATAGGGGACGAGCAGTACTTC	CASSECIGDEQYF